These 31 T cell receptor beta chains share one sample of origin, sequenced in a study of blood T cell repertoires in COVID-19. TCRdb keeps only in-frame clones here, not all; method: immunoSEQ multiplex PCR. The sample yields about 260,000 clones, 85% to 90% seen once. The sample was PBMCs or T cells enriched from blood (not recorded which). The receptor source for this set is a man over 45 who had been exposed to COVID-19.

The chain is built from TRBV9 and TRBJ2-6; weak D call: TRBD2 (6 bases). This CDR3 is built from 15 residues. Trimming left V 2 bases short and J 2 bases short, with 8 bases between. The germline V gene has CDR1 SGDLS and CDR2 YYNGEE. CDR3 sequence (DNA): TGTGCCAGCAGCGTGATAGCGGCTGGGGCCAACGTCCTGACTTTC. Its translation is CASSVIAAGANVLTF.

This clone showed up just once. The chain's CDR3 is CASSPGAYEQYF. The CDR3 DNA reads as TGCGCCAGCAGTCCAGGCGCATACGAGCAGTACTTC. This rearrangement joins TRBV5-1 to TRBJ2-7; no definite D call. Trimming stripped 5 bases from V and 4 bases from J, with 10 bases between. Germline CDR1 reads SGHRS; CDR2 reads YFSETQ. This CDR3 has 12 amino acids.

CDR3 in DNA: TGTGCCAGCAGCTTGGGACTTTACAATGAGCAGTTCTTC. Translating it yields CASSLGLYNEQFF. J is TRBJ2-1 and V is TRBV7-3, with D tentatively TRBD2 (6 bases). The CDR3 has 13 residues. Between the trimmed V and J ends, which lost 3 bases and 4 bases, there was a span of 7 bases. From germline, CDR1 is SGHTA and CDR2 FQGTGA. Full variable domain (rest looked up from reference TRBV7-3 and TRBJ2-1): GAGVSQTPSNKVTEKGKYVELRCDPISGHTALYWYRQSLGQGPEFLIYFQGTGAADDSGLPNDRFFAVRPEGSVSTLKIQRTERGDSAVYLCASSLGLYNEQFFGPGTRLTVL.

The rearrangement uses TRBV7-6 and TRBJ1-1, with TRBD1 matching 9 bases. Germline V lookup: CDR1 SGHVS, CDR2 FNYEAQ. The CDR3 runs 16 residues. After removal of 4 bases from V and 2 bases from J, the junction contained 8 bases not matched to a gene. The CDR3 sequence is CASSSPVTGGNTEAFF. The CDR3 DNA sequence: TGTGCCAGCAGCTCACCCGTGACAGGGGGTAACACTGAAGCTTTCTTT.

This clone was seen only once. This chain links TRBV5-1 with TRBJ1-3; D gene uncertain. The CDR3 sequence is 15 residues long. Trimming pared 7 bases from V and 2 bases from J, leaving 16 bases between. The germline V gene has CDR1 SGHRS and CDR2 YFSETQ. The chain's CDR3 is CASRSPGAAGNTIYF. The CDR3 DNA reads as TGCGCCAGCCGCTCACCCGGAGCGGCTGGAAACACCATATATTTT.

V and J are TRBV19 and TRBJ1-1, with 9 bases lining up with TRBD1. The CDR3 has 15 amino acids. J gave up 8 bases and V 3 bases, and 10 bases lay outside the gene matches. CDR1 and CDR2 (germline): LNHDA, SQIVND (reference sequence). CDR3 sequence reads: CASSMPGQGRGEAFF. CDR3 DNA sequence: TGTGCCAGTAGTATGCCGGGACAGGGCCGGGGGGAAGCTTTCTTT.

The chain recombines TRBV28 with TRBJ1-3, with D hard to call. Per germline, CDR1 MDHEN and CDR2 SYDVKM. Trimming removed 1 base at V and 4 bases at J, with 8 bases between. This CDR3 comprises 14 residues. Here the CDR3 reads CASSLFLQGNTIYF. The CDR3 nucleotides are TGTGCCAGCAGTTTATTCCTTCAGGGAAACACCATATATTTT.

The chain has TRBV30 and TRBJ1-1, with D perhaps TRBD1 (6 bases). Germline CDR1 and CDR2: GTSNPN and SVGIG (reference sequence). The CDR3 sequence is 11 residues long. Trimming left V 7 bases short and J 1 base short, with 7 bases between. Here the CDR3 DNA reads TGTGCCTCAGGGGAGAACACTGAAGCTTTCTTT. Protein sequence: CASGENTEAFF.

This chain links TRBV7-3 with TRBJ2-1; the match to TRBD2 covers 8 bases. There are 15 residues in the CDR3. CDR1 and CDR2 from the germline V gene are SGHTA and FQGTGA. V was clipped by 5 bases and J by 6 bases; unmatched bases: 9. CDR3: CASSAGLALINEQFF. CDR3 DNA: TGTGCCAGCAGCGCCGGACTAGCATTAATCAATGAGCAGTTCTTC.

V usage is TRBV11-2 and J usage is TRBJ1-2; D gene ambiguous. The CDR3 has 16 residues. Trimming removed 5 bases at V and 7 bases at J, with 23 bases between. Per germline, CDR1 SGHAT and CDR2 FQNNGV. The CDR3 nucleotides are TGTGCCAGCAGCCTTCAGCGATGGTCTACTATCGGTGGCTACACCTTC. It codes for CASSLQRWSTIGGYTF.

This clone was counted once. In DNA form, the CDR3 reads TGTGCCAGCAGTGACCGACAGGGGGTGCGGGAAAAACTGTTTTTT. Translated: CASSDRQGVREKLFF. The V gene is TRBV2, the J gene TRBJ1-4; 9 bases agree with TRBD1. The J segment lost 8 bases and the V segment lost 3 bases, leaving 7 bases of the junction unmatched. There are 15 residues in the CDR3. Germline-derived CDR1 and CDR2 are SNHLY and FYNNEI.

This chain uses TRBV28 with TRBJ1-2; D is unclear. Trimming pared 2 bases from V and 7 bases from J, leaving 14 bases between. CDR1 is MDHEN, CDR2 SYDVKM, per germline. The CDR3 length is 14 residues. The CDR3 loop reads CASSLSGSVGGYTF. As DNA, the CDR3 is TGTGCCAGCAGTTTAAGCGGCTCGGTAGGTGGCTACACCTTC.

The chain couples TRBV23-1 to TRBJ1-6, with D possibly TRBD1 on 6 matching bases. TRBV23-1 is an ORF; its function is uncertain. Trimming removed 0 bases from V and 2 bases from J, with 11 bases in between. The CDR3 runs 17 residues. The CDR3 DNA is TGCGCCAGCAGTCAATCACACAGGGCCCCCTATAATTCACCCCTCCACTTT. Its translation is CASSQSHRAPYNSPLHF.

The chain recombines TRBV11-3 with TRBJ2-1; TRBD2 matches at 11 bases. The CDR3 runs to 17 residues. CDR1 SGHNT and CDR2 YENEEA come from the germline V gene. Unmatched junction bases numbered 11, after V lost 5 bases and J lost 5 bases. The CDR3 region is CASSPRIAGLADNEQFF. CDR3 DNA: TGTGCCAGCAGCCCTCGCATAGCGGGACTAGCGGACAATGAGCAGTTCTTC.

This rearrangement joins TRBV7-9 to TRBJ1-3, with 7 bases identical to TRBD1. Germline lookup yields CDR1 SEHNR and CDR2 FQNEAQ (reference sequence). The CDR3 length is 15 residues. The V gene end was trimmed by 10 bases and the J gene end by 4 bases; junction bases not matched to a gene: 13. The CDR3 loop is CAIHLDRDSGNTIYF. For the CDR3, the DNA is TGTGCCATCCACCTCGACAGGGATTCCGGAAACACCATATATTTT.

The chain links TRBV21-1 to TRBJ2-7; the table gives TRBD1 as D, unverified against the DNA. TRBV21-1 is flagged as a pseudogene. There are 15 residues in the CDR3. Written as DNA, the CDR3 is TGTGCCAGCAGCACGGGACAGGGGATGACCTACGAGCAGTACTTC. Amino acids: CASSTGQGMTYEQYF.

The chain couples TRBV5-6 to TRBJ2-7; D is undetermined. Germline assignment: CDR1 SGHDT and CDR2 YYEEEE. Trimming removed 1 base from V and 3 bases from J, with 17 bases in between. This CDR3 region has 16 residues. Written as DNA, the CDR3 is TGTGCCAGCAGCTTGAGAGGTCAGCTAAGCTACTACGAGCAGTACGTC. Protein sequence: CASSLRGQLSYYEQYV.

With respect to this clone: The sample carries other DNA sequences with the same CDR3. The rearrangement uses TRBV5-6 and TRBJ1-2; TRBD1 aligns across 7 bases. This CDR3 has 13 residues. The germline V gene has CDR1 SGHDT and CDR2 YYEEEE. V gave up 0 bases and J gave up 8 bases; unmatched junction bases: 4. CDR3 region: CASSLVAGGGYTF. Here the CDR3 DNA reads TGTGCCAGCAGCTTGGTGGCAGGGGGAGGCTACACCTTC.

The rearrangement uses TRBV2 and TRBJ2-3; 10 bases are shared with TRBD2. The CDR3 extends over 13 amino acids. With V trimmed by 5 bases and J by 5 bases, 1 base remained unmatched. Germline V lookup: CDR1 SNHLY, CDR2 FYNNEI. The CDR3 DNA sequence: TGTGCCAGCAGTCGGACTAGCGGAGATACGCAGTATTTT. Translation gives CASSRTSGDTQYF.

The chain couples TRBV7-2 to TRBJ1-5; D not resolved. The CDR3 is 15 amino acids. Trimming removed 4 bases from V and 5 bases from J, with 15 bases in between. Germline CDR1 reads SGHTA; CDR2 reads FQGNSA. CDR3 in DNA: TGTGCCAGCAGCTCCGAGGGCAGACTTTATCAGCCCCAGCATTTT. It encodes CASSSEGRLYQPQHF.

The chain recombines TRBV18 with TRBJ2-5; possible D gene TRBD1, 5 bases. The CDR3 extends over 13 amino acids. Germline-derived CDR1 and CDR2 are KGHSH and LQKENI. The germline V and J ends were trimmed by 1 base and 7 bases, with 10 bases remaining between them. The CDR3 loop reads CASSPLGEGTQYF. As DNA, the CDR3 is TGTGCCAGCTCACCACTAGGGGAAGGGACCCAGTACTTC.

This clone was observed a handful of times. The genes are TRBV7-2 and TRBJ1-1; D gene unclear. V lost 5 bases and J 4 bases, leaving 17 bases between the germline ends. CDR3 size: 15 residues. Germline V gene lookup returns CDR1 SGHTA and CDR2 FQGNSA. In DNA, the CDR3 is TGTGCCAGCAGCCCAGAGTGGTGGGCGGGCACTGAAGCTTTCTTT. Translation gives CASSPEWWAGTEAFF. The full variable domain, completed using reference TRBV7-2 and TRBJ1-1, is GAGVSQSPSNKVTEKGKDVELRCDPISGHTALYWYRQSLGQGLEFLIYFQGNSAPDKSGLPSDRFSAERTGGSVSTLTIQRTQQEDSAVYLCASSPEWWAGTEAFFGQGTRLTVV.

As for this clone: Other nucleotide sequences in the sample specify the same CDR3. The V gene is TRBV5-1, the J gene TRBJ2-3; D gene unclear. The length of the CDR3 is 13 residues. Germline CDR1 and CDR2: SGHRS and YFSETQ. Trimming pared 4 bases from V and 0 bases from J, leaving 6 bases between. The CDR3 DNA reads TGCGCCAGCAGCCCCTCTAGCACAGATACGCAGTATTTT. Its translation is CASSPSSTDTQYF. Together with reference TRBV5-1 and TRBJ2-3, the CDR3 gives the full variable domain: KAGVTQTPRYLIKTRGQQVTLSCSPISGHRSVSWYQQTPGQGLQFLFEYFSETQRNKGNFPGRFSGRQFSNSRSEMNVSTLELGDSALYLCASSPSSTDTQYFGPGTRLTVL.

The chain recombines TRBV5-1 with TRBJ1-4; TRBD1 matches 9 bases. Germline V CDR1 and CDR2: SGHRS, YFSETQ. Trimming removed 3 bases from V and 5 bases from J; junction bases left unmatched: 2. This CDR3 is 14 amino acids long. Here the CDR3 reads CASSSGTGNEKLFF. The CDR3 DNA follows: TGCGCCAGCAGCTCCGGGACAGGGAATGAAAAACTGTTTTTT.

The chain couples TRBV11-2 to TRBJ1-2; D remains unclear. Trimming took 6 bases from V and 4 from J, leaving 12 bases between them. Germline CDR1 reads SGHAT; CDR2 reads FQNNGV. This CDR3 has 13 amino acids. CDR3 nucleotides: TGTGCCAGCAGTATCGGGGTCGGCTATGGCTACACCTTC. As protein: CASSIGVGYGYTF.

This sequence joins TRBV9 and TRBJ2-5; D may be TRBD2 (5 bases). This CDR3 region has 13 residues. From germline, CDR1 is SGDLS and CDR2 YYNGEE. With 3 bases removed from V and 4 bases from J, the gap between germline ends came to 10 bases. The CDR3 spells CASSGSSGETQYF. CDR3 sequence (DNA): TGTGCCAGCAGCGGGTCCAGCGGAGAGACCCAGTACTTC.

The J gene is TRBJ2-3, the V gene TRBV29-1; 8 bases map to TRBD1. The V and J ends lost 0 bases and 2 bases, in that order; junction bases with no gene match: 10. In germline, CDR1 is SQVTM, CDR2 ANQGSEA. The CDR3 consists of 17 residues. The DNA for the CDR3 is TGCAGCGTTGAAGATCCGTGGGCAGGGGGCTTCACAGATACGCAGTATTTT. This codes for CSVEDPWAGGFTDTQYF.

This sequence joins TRBV30 and TRBJ2-7, with D hard to call. The length of the CDR3 is 12 residues. V gave up 7 bases and J gave up 3 bases, with 13 bases separating them. Germline-derived CDR1 and CDR2 are GTSNPN and SVGIG (reference sequence). In DNA, the CDR3 is TGTGCCTCGGGCTCCCCCCGCTACGAGCAGTACTTC. This encodes CASGSPRYEQYF. The whole variable domain, remainder taken from reference TRBV30 and TRBJ2-7, is SQTIHQWPATLVQPVGSPLSLECTVEGTSNPNLYWYRQAAGRGLQLLFYSVGIGQISSEVPQNLSASRPQDRQFILSSKKLLLSDSGFYLCASGSPRYEQYFGPGTRLTVT.

The chain recombines TRBV30 with TRBJ1-4; D gene uncertain. The CDR3 sequence is 14 residues long. Germline V gene sequence: CDR1 GTSNPN, CDR2 SVGIG (reference sequence). V dropped 4 bases and J dropped 11 bases, with 20 bases sitting between them. CDR3 amino acids: CAWNRGAPRAKLFF. DNA of the CDR3: TGTGCCTGGAATCGGGGAGCCCCTAGAGCGAAACTGTTTTTT.

The chain recombines TRBV28 with TRBJ1-1; D gene unclear. Germline-derived CDR1 and CDR2 are MDHEN and SYDVKM. Trimming removed 3 bases from V and 12 bases from J, with 17 bases in between. The CDR3 consists of 13 residues. The CDR3 spells CASSFQTVAVPFF. The CDR3 DNA is TGTGCCAGCAGTTTCCAGACGGTCGCGGTACCTTTCTTT.

The V gene is TRBV2, the J gene TRBJ2-7; 7 bases fit TRBD1. Germline CDR1 and CDR2: SNHLY and FYNNEI. The CDR3 has 14 amino acids. After removal of 4 bases from V and 4 bases from J, the junction contained 7 bases not matched to a gene. Here the CDR3 reads CASSGQGFSYEQYV. The CDR3 nucleotides read TGTGCCAGCAGTGGACAGGGTTTTTCGTACGAGCAGTACGTC.